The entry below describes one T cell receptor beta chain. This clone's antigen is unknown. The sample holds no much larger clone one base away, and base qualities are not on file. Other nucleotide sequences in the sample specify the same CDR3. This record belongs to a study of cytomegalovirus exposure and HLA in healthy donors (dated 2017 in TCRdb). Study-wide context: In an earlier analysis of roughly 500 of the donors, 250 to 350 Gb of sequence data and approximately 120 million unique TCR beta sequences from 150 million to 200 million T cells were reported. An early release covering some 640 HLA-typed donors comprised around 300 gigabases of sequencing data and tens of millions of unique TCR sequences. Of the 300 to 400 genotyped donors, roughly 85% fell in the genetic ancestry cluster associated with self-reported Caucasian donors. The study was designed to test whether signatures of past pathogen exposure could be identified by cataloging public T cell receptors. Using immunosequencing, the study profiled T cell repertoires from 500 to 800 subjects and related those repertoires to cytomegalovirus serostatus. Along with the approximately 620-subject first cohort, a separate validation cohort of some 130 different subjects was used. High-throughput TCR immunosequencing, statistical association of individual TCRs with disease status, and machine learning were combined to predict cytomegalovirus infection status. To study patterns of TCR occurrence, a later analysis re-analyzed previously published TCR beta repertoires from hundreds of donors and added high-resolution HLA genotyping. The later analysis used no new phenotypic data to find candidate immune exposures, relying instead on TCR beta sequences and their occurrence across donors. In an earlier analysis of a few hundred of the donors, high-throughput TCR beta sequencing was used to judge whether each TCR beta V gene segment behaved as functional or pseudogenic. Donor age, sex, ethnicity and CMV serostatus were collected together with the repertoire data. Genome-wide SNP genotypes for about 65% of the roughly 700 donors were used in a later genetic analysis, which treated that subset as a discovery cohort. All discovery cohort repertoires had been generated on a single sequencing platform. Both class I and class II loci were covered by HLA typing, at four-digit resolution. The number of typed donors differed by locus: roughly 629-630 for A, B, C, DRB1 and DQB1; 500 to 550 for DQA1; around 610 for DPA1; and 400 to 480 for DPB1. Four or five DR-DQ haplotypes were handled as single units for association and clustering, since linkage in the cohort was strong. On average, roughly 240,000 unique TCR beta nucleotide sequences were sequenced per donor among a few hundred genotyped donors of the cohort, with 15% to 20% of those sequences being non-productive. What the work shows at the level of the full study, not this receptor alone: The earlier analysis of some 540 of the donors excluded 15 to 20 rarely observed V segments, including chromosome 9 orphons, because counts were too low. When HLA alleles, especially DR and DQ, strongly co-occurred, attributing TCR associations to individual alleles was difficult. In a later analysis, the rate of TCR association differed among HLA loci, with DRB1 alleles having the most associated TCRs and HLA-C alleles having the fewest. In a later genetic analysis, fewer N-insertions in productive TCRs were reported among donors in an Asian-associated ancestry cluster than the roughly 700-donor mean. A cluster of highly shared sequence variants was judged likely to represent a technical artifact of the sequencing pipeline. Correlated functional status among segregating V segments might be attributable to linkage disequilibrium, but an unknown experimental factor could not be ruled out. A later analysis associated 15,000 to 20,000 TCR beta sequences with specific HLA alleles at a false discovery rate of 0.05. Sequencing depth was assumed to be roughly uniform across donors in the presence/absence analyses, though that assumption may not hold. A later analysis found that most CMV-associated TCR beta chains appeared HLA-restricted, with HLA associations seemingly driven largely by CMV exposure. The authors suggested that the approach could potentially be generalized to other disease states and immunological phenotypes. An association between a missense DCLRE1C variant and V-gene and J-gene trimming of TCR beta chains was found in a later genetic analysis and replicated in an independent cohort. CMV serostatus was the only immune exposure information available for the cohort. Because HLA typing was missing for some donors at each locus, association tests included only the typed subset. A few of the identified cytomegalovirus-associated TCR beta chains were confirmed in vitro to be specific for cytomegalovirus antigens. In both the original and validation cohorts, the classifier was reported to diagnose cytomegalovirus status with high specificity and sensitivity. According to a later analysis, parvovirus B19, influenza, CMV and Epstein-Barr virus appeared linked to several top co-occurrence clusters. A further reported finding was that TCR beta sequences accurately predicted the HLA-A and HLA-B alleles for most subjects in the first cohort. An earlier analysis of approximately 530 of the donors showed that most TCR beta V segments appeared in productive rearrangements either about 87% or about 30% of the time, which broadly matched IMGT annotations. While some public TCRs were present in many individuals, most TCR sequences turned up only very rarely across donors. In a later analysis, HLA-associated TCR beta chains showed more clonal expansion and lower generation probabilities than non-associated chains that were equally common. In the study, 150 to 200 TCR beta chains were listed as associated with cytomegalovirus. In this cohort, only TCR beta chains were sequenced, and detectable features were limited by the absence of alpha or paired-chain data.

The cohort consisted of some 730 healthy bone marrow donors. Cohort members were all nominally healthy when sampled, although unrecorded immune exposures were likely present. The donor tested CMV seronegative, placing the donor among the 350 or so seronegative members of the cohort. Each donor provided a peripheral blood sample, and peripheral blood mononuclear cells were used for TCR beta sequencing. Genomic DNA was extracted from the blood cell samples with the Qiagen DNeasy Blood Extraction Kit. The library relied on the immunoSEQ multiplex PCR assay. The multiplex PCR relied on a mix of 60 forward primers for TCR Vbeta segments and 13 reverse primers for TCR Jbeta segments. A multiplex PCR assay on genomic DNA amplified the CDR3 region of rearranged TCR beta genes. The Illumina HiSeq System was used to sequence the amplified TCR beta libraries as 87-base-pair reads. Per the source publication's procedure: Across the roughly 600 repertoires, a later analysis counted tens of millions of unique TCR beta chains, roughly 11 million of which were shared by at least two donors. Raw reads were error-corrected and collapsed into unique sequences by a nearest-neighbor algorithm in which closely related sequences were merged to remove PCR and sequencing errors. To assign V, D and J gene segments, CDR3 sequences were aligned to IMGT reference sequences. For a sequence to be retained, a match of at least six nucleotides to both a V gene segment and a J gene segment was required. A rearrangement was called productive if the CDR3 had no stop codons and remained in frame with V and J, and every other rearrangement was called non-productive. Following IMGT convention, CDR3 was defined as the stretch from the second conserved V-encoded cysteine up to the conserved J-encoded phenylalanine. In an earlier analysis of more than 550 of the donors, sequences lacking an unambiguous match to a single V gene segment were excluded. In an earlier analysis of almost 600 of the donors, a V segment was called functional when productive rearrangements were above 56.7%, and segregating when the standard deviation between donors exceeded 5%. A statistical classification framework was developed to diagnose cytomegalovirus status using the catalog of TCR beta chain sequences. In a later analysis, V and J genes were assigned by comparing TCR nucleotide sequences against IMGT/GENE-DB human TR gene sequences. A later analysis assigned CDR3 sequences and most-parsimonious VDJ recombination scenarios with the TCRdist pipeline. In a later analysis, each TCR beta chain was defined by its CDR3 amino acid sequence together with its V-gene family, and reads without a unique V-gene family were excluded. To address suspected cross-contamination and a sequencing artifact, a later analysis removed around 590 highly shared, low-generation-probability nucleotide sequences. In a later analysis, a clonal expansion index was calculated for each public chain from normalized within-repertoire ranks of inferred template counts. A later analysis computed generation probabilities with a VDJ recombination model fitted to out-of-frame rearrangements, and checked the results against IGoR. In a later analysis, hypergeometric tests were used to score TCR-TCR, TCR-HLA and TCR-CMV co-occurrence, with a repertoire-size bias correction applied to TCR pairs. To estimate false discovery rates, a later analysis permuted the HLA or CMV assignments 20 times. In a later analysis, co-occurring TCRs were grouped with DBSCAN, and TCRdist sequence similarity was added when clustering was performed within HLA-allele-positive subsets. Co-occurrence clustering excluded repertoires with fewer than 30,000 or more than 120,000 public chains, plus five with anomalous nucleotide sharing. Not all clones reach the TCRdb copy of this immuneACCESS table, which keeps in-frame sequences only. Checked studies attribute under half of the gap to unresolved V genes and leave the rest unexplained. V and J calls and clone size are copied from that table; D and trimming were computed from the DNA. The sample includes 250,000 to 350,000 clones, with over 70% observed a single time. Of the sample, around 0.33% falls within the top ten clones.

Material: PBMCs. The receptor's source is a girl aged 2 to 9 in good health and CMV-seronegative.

In nucleotide form, the sequence is TGTGCCAGCAGTTTAAGACAGCGAACCGGCGTGGTCGAGCAGTACTTC. Its coded protein is CASSLRQRTGVVEQYF. The rearranged segments are TRBV27 and TRBJ2-7; tentative D gene TRBD1, with 5 bases matching. CDR1 MNHEY and CDR2 SMNVEV were looked up in the germline V gene (reference sequence). V and J are truncated by 2 bases and 6 bases respectively, leaving an intervening sequence of 20 bases. Measured from the cysteine to the phenylalanine, the CDR3 is 16 residues long. The entry retains the CDR3 DNA only, 48 bases that are in frame from base 1.